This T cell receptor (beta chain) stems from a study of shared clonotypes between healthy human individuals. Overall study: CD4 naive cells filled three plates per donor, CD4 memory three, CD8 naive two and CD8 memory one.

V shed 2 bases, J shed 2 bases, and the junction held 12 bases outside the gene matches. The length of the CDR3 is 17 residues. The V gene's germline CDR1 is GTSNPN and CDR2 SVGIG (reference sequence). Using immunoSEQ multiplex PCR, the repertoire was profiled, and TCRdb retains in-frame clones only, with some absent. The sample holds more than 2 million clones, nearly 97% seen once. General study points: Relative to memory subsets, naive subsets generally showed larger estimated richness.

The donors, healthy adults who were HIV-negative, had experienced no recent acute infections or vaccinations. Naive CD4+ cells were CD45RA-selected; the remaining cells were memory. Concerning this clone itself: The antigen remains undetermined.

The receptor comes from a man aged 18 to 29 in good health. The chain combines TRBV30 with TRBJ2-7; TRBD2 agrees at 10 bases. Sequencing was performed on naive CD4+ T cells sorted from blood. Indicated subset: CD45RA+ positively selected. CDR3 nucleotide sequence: TGTGCCTGGAGTCCCTACAGGACTAGCGGTTACCCCTACGAGCAGTACTTC. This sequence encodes CAWSPYRTSGYPYEQYF.